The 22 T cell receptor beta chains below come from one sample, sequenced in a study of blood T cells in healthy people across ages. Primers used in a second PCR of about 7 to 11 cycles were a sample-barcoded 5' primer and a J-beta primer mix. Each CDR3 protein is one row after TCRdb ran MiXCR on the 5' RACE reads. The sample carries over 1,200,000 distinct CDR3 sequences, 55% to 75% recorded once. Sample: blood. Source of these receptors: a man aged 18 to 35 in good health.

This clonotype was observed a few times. The CDR3 DNA is TGCGCCAGCAGCCAATCCCGATCAGGCTACACCTTC. The encoded protein is CASSQSRSGYTF. The gene calls are TRBV4-3 and TRBJ1-2; no clear D. The CDR3 runs to 12 residues. Germline assignment: CDR1 LGHNA and CDR2 YSLEER. V gave up 2 bases and J gave up 8 bases, with 9 bases separating them.

Written as DNA, the CDR3 is TGTGCCACCAGCCTCTCCTTCTCCACCGAGCAGTACTTC. Its protein is CATSLSFSTEQYF. This chain connects TRBV15 to TRBJ2-7; D is unclear. The CDR3 length is 13 residues. Germline V gives CDR1 LNHNV, CDR2 YYDKDF (reference sequence). V lost 5 bases to trimming and J lost 6 bases, with 14 bases between them.

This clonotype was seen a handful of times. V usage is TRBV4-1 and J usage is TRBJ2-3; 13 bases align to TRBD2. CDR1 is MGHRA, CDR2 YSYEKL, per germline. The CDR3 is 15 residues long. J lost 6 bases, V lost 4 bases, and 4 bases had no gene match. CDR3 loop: CASSPGLAGVDTQYF. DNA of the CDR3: TGCGCCAGCAGCCCTGGACTAGCGGGAGTGGATACGCAGTATTTT.

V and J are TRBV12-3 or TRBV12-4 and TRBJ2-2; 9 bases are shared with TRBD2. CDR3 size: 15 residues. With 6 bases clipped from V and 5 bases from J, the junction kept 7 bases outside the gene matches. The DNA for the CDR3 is TGTGCCAGCAGCCCGCGGGGGGGCCTAACCGGGGAGCTGTTTTTT. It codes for CASSPRGGLTGELFF.

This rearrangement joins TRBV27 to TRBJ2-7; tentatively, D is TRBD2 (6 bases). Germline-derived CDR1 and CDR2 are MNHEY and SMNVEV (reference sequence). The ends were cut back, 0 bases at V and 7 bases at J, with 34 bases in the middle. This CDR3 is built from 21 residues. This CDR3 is CASSLSPLVSSDSYRYNEQYF. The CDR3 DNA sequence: TGTGCCAGCAGTTTATCACCTCTTGTTTCTAGCGATAGTTATAGATACAATGAGCAGTACTTC.

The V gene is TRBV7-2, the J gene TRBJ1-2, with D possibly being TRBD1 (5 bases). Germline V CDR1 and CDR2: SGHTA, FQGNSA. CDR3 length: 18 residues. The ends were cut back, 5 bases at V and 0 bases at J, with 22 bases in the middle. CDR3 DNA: TGTGCCAGCAGCCTCCGGGGGAGGAGACAGTCCCCTAACTATGGCTACACCTTC. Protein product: CASSLRGRRQSPNYGYTF.

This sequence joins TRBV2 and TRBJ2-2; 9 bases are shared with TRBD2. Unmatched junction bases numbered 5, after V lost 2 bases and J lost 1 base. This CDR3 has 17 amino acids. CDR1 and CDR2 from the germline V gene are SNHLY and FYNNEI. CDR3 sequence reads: CASSERVLAGNTGELFF. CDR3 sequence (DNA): TGTGCCAGCAGTGAACGGGTACTAGCGGGGAACACCGGGGAGCTGTTTTTT.

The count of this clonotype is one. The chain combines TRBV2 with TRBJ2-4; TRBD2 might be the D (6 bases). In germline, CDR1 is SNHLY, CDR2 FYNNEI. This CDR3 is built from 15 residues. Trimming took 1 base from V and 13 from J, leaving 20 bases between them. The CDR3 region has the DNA TGTGCCAGCAGTGAAGGGTATGAGACTAGTGGTAAGCAGTACTTC. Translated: CASSEGYETSGKQYF.

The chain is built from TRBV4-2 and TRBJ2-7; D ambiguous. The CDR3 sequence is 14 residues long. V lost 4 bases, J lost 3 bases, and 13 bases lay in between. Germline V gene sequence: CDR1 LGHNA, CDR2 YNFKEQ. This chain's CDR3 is CASSLDGLGYEQYF. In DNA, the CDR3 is TGTGCCAGCAGCCTAGATGGTTTGGGCTACGAGCAGTACTTC.

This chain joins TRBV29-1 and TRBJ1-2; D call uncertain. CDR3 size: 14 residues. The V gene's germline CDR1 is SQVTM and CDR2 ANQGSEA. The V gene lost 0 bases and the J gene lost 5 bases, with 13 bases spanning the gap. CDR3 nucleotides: TGCAGCGTTGAAGAGCAGGATTCGCTTTATGGCTACACCTTC. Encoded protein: CSVEEQDSLYGYTF. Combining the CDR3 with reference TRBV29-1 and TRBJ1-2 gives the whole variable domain SAVISQKPSRDICQRGTSLTIQCQVDSQVTMMFWYRQQPGQSLTLIATANQGSEATYESGFVIDKFPISRPNLTFSTLTVSNMSPEDSSIYLCSVEEQDSLYGYTFGSGTRLTVV.

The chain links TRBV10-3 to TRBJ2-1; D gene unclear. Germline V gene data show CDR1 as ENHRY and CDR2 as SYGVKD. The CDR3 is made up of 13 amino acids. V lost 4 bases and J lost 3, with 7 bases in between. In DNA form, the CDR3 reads TGTGCCATCAGTGTTGGCAACTACAATGAGCAGTTCTTC. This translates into CAISVGNYNEQFF.

The CDR3 DNA reads as TGTGCCAGCAGTCAAGGTCGGGACATTTACCAAGAGACCCAGTACTTC. Its protein product is CASSQGRDIYQETQYF. The chain joins TRBV12-3 or TRBV12-4 to TRBJ2-5; D possibly corresponds to TRBD1 (6 bases). V was cut by 5 bases and J by 0 bases, with 16 bases left in between. This CDR3 region has 16 residues.

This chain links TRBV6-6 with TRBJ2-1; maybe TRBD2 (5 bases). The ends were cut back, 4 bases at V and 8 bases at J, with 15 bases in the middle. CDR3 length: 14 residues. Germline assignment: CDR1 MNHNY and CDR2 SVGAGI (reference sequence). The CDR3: CASSSPPYGDEQFF. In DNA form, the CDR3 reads TGTGCCAGCAGTTCGCCCCCCTACGGGGATGAGCAGTTCTTC.

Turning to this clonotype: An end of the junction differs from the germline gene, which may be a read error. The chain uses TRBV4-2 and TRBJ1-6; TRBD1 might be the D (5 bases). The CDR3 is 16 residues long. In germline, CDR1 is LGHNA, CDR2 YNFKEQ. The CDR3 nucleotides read TGTGCCAGCAGTCAAGTGGGGGGACCAACGGATCCACCCCTCCACTTT. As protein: CASSQVGGPTDPPLHF.

CDR3 loop: CSGKDRGLNEQYF. CDR3 nucleotides: TGCAGTGGGAAGGACAGGGGGCTTAACGAGCAGTACTTC. This rearrangement joins TRBV20-1 to TRBJ2-7; 11 bases are a match to TRBD1. Germline CDR1 and CDR2: DFQATT and SNEGSKA (reference sequence). J gave up 5 bases and V 7 bases, and 7 bases lay outside the gene matches. The CDR3 extends over 13 amino acids.

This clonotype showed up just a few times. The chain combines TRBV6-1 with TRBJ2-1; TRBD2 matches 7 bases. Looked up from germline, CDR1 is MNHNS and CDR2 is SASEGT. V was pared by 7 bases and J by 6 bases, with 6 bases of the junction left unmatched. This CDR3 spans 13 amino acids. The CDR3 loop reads CASMRLAPNEQFF. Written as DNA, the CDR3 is TGTGCCAGCATGAGACTAGCCCCCAATGAGCAGTTCTTC.

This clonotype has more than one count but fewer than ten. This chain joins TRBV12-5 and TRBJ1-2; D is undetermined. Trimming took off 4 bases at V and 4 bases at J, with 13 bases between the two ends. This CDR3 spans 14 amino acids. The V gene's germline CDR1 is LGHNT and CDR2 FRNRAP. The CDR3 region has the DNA TGTGCTAGTGGTTCCTCTGATGTAGTCTATGGCTACACCTTC. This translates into CASGSSDVVYGYTF.

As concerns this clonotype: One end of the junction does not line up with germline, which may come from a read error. As DNA, the CDR3 is TGTGCCGGCAGTTACTCGATCGAACGGGGGTTGGATGGCTACACCTTC. Its translation is CAGSYSIERGLDGYTF. The rearrangement uses TRBV6-5 and TRBJ1-2; TRBD1 is a possible D gene (5 bases). Germline V gene data show CDR1 as MNHEY and CDR2 as SVGAGI. CDR3 size: 16 residues.

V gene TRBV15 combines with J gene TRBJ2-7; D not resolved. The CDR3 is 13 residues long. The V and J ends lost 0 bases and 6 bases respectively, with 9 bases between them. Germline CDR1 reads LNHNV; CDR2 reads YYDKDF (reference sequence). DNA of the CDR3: TGTGCCACCAGCAGAGATAGACTTTCCGAGCAGTACTTC. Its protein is CATSRDRLSEQYF.

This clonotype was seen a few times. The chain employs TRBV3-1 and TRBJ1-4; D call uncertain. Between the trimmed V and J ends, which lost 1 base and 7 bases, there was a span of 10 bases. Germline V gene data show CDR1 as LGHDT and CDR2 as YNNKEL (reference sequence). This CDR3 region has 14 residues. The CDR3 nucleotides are TGTGCCAGCAGCCAAGTGGGCGCGGGTGAAAAACTGTTTTTT. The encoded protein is CASSQVGAGEKLFF.

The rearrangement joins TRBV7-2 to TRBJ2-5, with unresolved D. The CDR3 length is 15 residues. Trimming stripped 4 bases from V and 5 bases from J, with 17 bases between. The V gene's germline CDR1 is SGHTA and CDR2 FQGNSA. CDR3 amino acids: CASSSVVNPYETQYF. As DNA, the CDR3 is TGTGCCAGCAGCTCGGTCGTTAATCCCTACGAGACCCAGTACTTC.

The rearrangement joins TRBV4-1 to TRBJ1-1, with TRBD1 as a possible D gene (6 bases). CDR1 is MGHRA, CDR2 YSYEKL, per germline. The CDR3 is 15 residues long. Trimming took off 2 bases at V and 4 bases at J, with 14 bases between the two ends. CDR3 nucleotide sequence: TGCGCCAGCAGCCAAAAGGACAGCTCAATCACTGAAGCTTTCTTT. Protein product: CASSQKDSSITEAFF.